This T cell receptor (beta chain) originates from a study of blood T cell repertoires in COVID-19. Study-level information: Samples representing acute and convalescent COVID-19 were sourced from the United States, Italy and Spain. The analysed material was cDNA or gDNA that came from T cells, B-cell-depleted T cells, or PBMCs.

CDR1 is MDHEN, CDR2 SYDVKM, per germline. The V gene end was trimmed by 3 bases and the J gene end by 2 bases; junction bases not matched to a gene: 11. The CDR3 is made up of 17 amino acids. In the original workflow: Amplification with reference gene primers provided the estimates of nucleated cell counts. Profiling relied on immunoSEQ multiplex PCR, and the TCRdb table lists in-frame clones only, not all of them. V and J calls and clone size are given by that table; D and trimming were obtained from the DNA. The table lists nearly 300,000 clones, roughly 88% of them singletons. The material sequenced was peripheral blood. V is TRBV28 and J is TRBJ1-1; 8 nucleotides line up with TRBD1. The source of this sequence is a woman aged 25 to 39 who had recovered from COVID-19. The chain's CDR3 is CASSLAGGTGLNTEAFF. CDR3 in DNA: TGTGCCAGCAGTTTGGCCGGTGGGACAGGACTAAACACTGAAGCTTTCTTT.